Below are 14 T cell receptor beta chains sequenced from a single sample in a study of monozygotic twins with inflammatory bowel disease. TCRdb reprocessed the 5' RACE reads and keeps a single row for each CDR3 protein, giving no DNA. This specimen shows 350,000 to 550,000 distinct CDR3 sequences; the ten leading clones hold 2.4%. The sequenced sample was blood. The receptors shown here come from a human donor with ulcerative colitis or Crohn's disease, or a healthy co-twin of an affected twin (not recorded which).

CDR3: CASSTDGLGYGYTF. The gene calls are TRBV5-1 and TRBJ1-2; TCRdb lists TRBD1, though no DNA is available to test this call. Germline assignment: CDR1 SGHRS and CDR2 YFSETQ. The CDR3 has 14 residues.

This chain links TRBV3-1 with TRBJ1-1; the D call of TRBD1 rests on TCRdb alone, since no DNA is present to check it. Germline lookup yields CDR1 LGHDT and CDR2 YNNKEL (reference sequence). The CDR3 is made up of 15 amino acids. The CDR3 loop reads CASSQSVQGASEAFF.

The chain uses TRBV27 and TRBJ2-7; the TCRdb D gene call, TRBD1, has no DNA to confirm it. CDR1 and CDR2 from the germline V gene are MNHEY and SMNVEV (reference sequence). The CDR3 covers 14 residues. CDR3 amino acids: CASGTQYHSYEQYF.

The chain has TRBV6-2 or TRBV6-3 and TRBJ2-5; the TCRdb D gene call, TRBD2, has no DNA to confirm it. This CDR3 has 15 residues. CDR1 is MNHEY, CDR2 SVGEGT, per germline. CDR3 in amino acids: CASSSSRTSGGAQYF.

The rearrangement links TRBV18 to TRBJ2-3; TCRdb outputs TRBD2, but without DNA this stays unchecked. The CDR3 length is 15 residues. The germline CDR1 and CDR2 sequences are KGHSH and LQKENI. CDR3 in amino acids: CASSSGTSATDTQYF.

The chain is built from TRBV12-3 or TRBV12-4 and TRBJ2-7. The CDR3 loop spans 15 amino acids. CDR3: CASSSGFTYSYEQYF.

The chain is built from TRBV5-1 and TRBJ2-7; lacking DNA, the TRBD1 call made by TCRdb goes unchecked. Germline CDR1 is SGHRS and CDR2 is YFSETQ. The CDR3 length is 13 residues. CDR3 loop: CASSVREGYEQYF.

The J gene is TRBJ1-5, the V gene TRBV19. The CDR3 has 14 amino acids. Germline V gene sequence: CDR1 LNHDA, CDR2 SQIVND (reference sequence). CDR3 protein: CASSIVAAREPQHF.

The chain joins TRBV2 to TRBJ2-5; TCRdb's D call of TRBD1 is untestable without DNA. The CDR3 runs 16 residues. Germline CDR1 and CDR2: SNHLY and FYNNEI. CDR3 protein: CASSEEWRGPQETQYF.

The chain uses TRBV12-3 or TRBV12-4 and TRBJ2-7; TCRdb selects TRBD2, and the lack of DNA leaves this call unchecked. The CDR3 totals 13 residues. The CDR3 loop is CASSFSDFREQYF.

The chain employs TRBV5-1 and TRBJ2-3; TCRdb indicates TRBD1, and absent DNA this call remains unverified. Germline V CDR1 and CDR2: SGHRS, YFSETQ. The CDR3 has 14 residues. The CDR3 sequence: CASQVQGNADTQYF.

J is TRBJ1-5 and V is TRBV18. Germline CDR1 is KGHSH and CDR2 is LQKENI. There are 16 residues in the CDR3. CDR3 sequence: CASSPPGRNSNQPQHF.

The chain couples TRBV5-6 to TRBJ2-1; TCRdb designates TRBD1, a call that cannot be tested without DNA. Germline loops: CDR1 SGHDT, CDR2 YYEEEE. CDR3 size: 14 residues. This chain's CDR3 is CASARDRAYNEQFF.

The chain combines TRBV28 with TRBJ2-1; the TCRdb call, TRBD1, lacks DNA for checking. CDR3 length: 16 residues. Germline V lookup: CDR1 MDHEN, CDR2 SYDVKM. CDR3: CASSHSNQGYYNEQFF.